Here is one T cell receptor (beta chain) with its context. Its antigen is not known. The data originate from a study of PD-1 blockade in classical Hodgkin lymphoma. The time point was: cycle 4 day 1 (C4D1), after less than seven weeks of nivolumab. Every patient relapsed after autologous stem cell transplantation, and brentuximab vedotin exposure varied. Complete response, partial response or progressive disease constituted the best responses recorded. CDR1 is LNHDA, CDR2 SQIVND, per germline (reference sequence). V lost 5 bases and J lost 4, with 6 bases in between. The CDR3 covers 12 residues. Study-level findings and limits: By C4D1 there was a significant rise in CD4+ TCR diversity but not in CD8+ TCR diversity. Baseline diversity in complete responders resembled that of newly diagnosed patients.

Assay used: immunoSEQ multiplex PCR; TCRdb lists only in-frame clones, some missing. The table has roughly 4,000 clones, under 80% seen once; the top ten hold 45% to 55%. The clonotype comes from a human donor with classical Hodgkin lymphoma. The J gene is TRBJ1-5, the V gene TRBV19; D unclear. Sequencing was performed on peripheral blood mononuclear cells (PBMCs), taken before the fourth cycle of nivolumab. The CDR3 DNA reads TGTGCCAGTAGTTGGGTAAATCAGCCCCAGCATTTT. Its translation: CASSWVNQPQHF.